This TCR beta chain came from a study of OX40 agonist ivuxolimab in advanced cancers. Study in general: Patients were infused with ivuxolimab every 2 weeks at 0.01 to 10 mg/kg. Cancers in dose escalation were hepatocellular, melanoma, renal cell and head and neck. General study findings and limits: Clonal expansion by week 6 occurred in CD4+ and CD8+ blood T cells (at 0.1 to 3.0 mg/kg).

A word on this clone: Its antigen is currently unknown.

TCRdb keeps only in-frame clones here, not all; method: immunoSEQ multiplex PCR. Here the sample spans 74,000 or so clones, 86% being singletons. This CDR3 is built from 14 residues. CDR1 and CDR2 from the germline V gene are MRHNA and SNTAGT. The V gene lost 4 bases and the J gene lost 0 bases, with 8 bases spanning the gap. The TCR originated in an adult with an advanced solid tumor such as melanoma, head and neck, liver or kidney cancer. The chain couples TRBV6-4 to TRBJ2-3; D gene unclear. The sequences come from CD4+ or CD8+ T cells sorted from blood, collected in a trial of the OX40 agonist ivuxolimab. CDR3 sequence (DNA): TGTGCCAGCAGTGTCGTTCCTAGCACAGATACGCAGTATTTT. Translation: CASSVVPSTDTQYF.